This T cell receptor (beta chain) was sequenced for a study of cytomegalovirus exposure and HLA in healthy donors. Broader study findings: Specificity for CMV antigens was confirmed in vitro for a few of the CMV-associated chains.

In the case of this clone: What it binds is unknown.

PCR amplification relied on 60 Vbeta primers (plus 13 Jbeta primers). Generated by immunoSEQ multiplex PCR, the TCRdb table keeps only in-frame clones and is missing some. The sample records 150,000 to 200,000 clones, around 80% being singletons. The CDR3 is made up of 12 amino acids. Trimming removed 9 bases at V and 5 bases at J, with 13 bases between. From germline, CDR1 is LNHDA and CDR2 SQIVND (reference sequence). The chain employs TRBV19 and TRBJ1-1; D is unclear. The clonotype originates from a man in his forties in good health and CMV-seronegative. Sequenced sample: PBMCs. CDR3 in DNA: TGTGCCAGCTCTGAGGCGGGGACTGAAGCTTTCTTT. Its protein is CASSEAGTEAFF.